Presented here are 2 T cell receptor beta chains from one specimen sequenced in a study of blood T cells in healthy people across ages. A J-beta primer mix and a sample-barcoded 5' primer were used in a second PCR of roughly 6 to 11 cycles. TCRdb passed the 5' RACE reads through MiXCR, listing each CDR3 protein once. The profile shows a few hundred thousand distinct CDR3 sequences, about half of them singletons. Source material: blood. The receptors come from a man in his 60s in good health.

This chain uses TRBV18 with TRBJ2-3; 7 bases map to TRBD1. Germline V lookup: CDR1 KGHSH, CDR2 LQKENI. This CDR3 spans 16 amino acids. Germline trimming cut 3 bases from V and 0 bases from J; bases unmatched to any gene: 6. The CDR3 region is CASSPRTGASTDTQYF. In nucleotides, the CDR3 is TGTGCCAGCTCACCGCGGACAGGAGCTAGCACAGATACGCAGTATTTT.

This clonotype was recorded a few times. The CDR3 DNA follows: TGCAGTGCCCCCGGGGGCCTCAATGAGCAGTTCTTC. It yields the protein CSAPGGLNEQFF. The chain recombines TRBV20-1 with TRBJ2-1; the D gene could be TRBD1 or TRBD2 (6 bases each). The CDR3 totals 12 residues. CDR1 and CDR2 (germline): DFQATT, SNEGSKA (reference sequence). V lost 6 bases and J lost 6, with 12 bases in between.